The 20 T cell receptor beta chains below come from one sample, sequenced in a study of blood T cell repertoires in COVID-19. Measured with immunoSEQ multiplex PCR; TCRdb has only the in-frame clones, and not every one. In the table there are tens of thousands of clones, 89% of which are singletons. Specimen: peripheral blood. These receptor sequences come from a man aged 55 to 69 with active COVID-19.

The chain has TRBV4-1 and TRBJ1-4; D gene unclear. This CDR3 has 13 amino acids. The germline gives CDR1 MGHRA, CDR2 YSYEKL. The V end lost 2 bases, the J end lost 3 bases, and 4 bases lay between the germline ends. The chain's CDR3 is CASSQRSNEKLFF. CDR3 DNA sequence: TGCGCCAGCAGCCAACGGTCTAATGAAAAACTGTTTTTT.

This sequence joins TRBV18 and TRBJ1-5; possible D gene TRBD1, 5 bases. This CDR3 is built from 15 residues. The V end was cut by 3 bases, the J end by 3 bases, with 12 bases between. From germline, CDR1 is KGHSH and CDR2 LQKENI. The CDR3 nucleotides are TGTGCCAGCTCACCGGACACCACGAACAATCAGCCCCAGCATTTT. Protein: CASSPDTTNNQPQHF.

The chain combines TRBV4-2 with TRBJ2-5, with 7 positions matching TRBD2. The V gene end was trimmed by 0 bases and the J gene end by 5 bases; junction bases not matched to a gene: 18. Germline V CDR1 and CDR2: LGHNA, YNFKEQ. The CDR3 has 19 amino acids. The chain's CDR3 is CASSQEYKSGKKRGETQYF. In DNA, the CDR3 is TGTGCCAGCAGCCAAGAGTACAAGAGCGGGAAAAAAAGAGGGGAGACCCAGTACTTC.

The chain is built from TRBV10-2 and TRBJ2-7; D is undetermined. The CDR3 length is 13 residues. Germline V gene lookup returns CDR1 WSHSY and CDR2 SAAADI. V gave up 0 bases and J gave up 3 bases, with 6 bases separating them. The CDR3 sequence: CASSESARYEQYF. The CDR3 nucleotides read TGCGCCAGCAGTGAGTCGGCCCGCTACGAGCAGTACTTC.

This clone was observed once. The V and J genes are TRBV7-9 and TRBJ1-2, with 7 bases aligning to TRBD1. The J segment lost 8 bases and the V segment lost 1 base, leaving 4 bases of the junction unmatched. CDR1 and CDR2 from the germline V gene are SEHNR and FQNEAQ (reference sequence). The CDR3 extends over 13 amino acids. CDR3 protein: CASSLGQGQGYTF. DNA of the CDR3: TGTGCCAGCAGCTTAGGACAGGGTCAAGGCTACACCTTC.

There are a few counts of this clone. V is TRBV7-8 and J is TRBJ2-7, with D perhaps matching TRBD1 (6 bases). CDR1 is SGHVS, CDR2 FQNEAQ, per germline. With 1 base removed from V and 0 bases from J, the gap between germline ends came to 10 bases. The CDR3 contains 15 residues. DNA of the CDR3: TGTGCCAGCAGCTTAGAACAGGGAGTCTCCTACGAGCAGTACTTC. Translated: CASSLEQGVSYEQYF.

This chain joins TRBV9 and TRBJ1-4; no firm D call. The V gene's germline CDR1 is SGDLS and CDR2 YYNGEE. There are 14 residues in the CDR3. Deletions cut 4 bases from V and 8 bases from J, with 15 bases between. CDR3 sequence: CASSSRDHEEKLFF. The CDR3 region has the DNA TGTGCCAGCAGCAGCCGGGATCACGAGGAAAAACTGTTTTTT.

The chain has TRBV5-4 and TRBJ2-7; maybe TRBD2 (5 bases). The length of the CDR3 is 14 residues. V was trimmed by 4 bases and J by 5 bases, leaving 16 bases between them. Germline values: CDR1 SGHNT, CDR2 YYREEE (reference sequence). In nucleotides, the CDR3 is TGTGCCAGCAGCCCGGCGGGCGGGTTGAACGAGCAGTACTTC. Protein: CASSPAGGLNEQYF. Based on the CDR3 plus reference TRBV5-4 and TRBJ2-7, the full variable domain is ETGVTQSPTHLIKTRGQQVTLRCSSQSGHNTVSWYQQALGQGPQFIFQYYREEENGRGNFPPRFSGLQFPNYSSELNVNALELDDSALYLCASSPAGGLNEQYFGPGTRLTVT.

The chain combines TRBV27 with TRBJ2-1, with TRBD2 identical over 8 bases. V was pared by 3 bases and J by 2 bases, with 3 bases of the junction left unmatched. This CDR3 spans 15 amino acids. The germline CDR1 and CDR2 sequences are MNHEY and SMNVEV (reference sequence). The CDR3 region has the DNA TGTGCCAGCAGTTTTACTAGCGGTCCCTACAATGAGCAGTTCTTC. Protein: CASSFTSGPYNEQFF.

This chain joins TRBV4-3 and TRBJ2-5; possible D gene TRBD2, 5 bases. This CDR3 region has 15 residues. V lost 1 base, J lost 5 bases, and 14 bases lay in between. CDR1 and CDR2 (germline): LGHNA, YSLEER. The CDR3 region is CASSQARTGGETQYF. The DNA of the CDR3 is TGCGCCAGCAGCCAAGCAAGGACCGGCGGGGAGACCCAGTACTTC.

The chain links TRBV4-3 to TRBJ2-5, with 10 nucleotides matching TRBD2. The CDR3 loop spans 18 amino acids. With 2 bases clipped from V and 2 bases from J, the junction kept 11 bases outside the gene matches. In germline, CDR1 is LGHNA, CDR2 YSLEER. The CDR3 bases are TGCGCCAGCAGCCAAAGGCTAGCGGGAGCCGTGATTCAAGAGACCCAGTACTTC. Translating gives CASSQRLAGAVIQETQYF.

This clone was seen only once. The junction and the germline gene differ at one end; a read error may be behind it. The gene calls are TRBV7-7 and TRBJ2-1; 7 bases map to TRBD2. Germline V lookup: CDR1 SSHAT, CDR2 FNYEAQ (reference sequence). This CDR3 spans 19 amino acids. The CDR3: CASSLSPPGGEGSYNEQFF. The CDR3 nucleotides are TGTGCTAGCAGCTTATCCCCCCCCGGTGGGGAGGGCTCCTACAATGAGCAGTTCTTC.

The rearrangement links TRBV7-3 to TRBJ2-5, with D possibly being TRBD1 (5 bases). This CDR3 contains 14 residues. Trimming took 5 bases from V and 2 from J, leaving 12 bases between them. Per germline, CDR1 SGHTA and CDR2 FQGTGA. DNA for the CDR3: TGTGCCAGCAGCGCCGACAGATATCAAGAGACCCAGTACTTC. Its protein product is CASSADRYQETQYF.

CDR3 sequence (DNA): TGTGCCAGCAGCCGTGGACTAGCGGGAAGAGAGACCCAGTACTTC. This encodes CASSRGLAGRETQYF. This rearrangement joins TRBV3-1 (or the pseudogene TRBV3-2) to TRBJ2-5, with 12 bases identical to TRBD2. Germline assignment: CDR1 LGHDT and CDR2 YNNKEL (reference sequence). Trimming removed 4 bases from V and 4 bases from J; junction bases left unmatched: 4. This CDR3 has 15 amino acids.

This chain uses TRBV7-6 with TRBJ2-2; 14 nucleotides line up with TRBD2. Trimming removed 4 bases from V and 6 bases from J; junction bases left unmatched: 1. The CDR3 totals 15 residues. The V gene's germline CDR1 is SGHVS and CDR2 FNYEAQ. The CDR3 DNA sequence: TGTGCCAGCAGCTCGACTAGCGGGAGGGCCGGGGAGCTGTTTTTT. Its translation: CASSSTSGRAGELFF.

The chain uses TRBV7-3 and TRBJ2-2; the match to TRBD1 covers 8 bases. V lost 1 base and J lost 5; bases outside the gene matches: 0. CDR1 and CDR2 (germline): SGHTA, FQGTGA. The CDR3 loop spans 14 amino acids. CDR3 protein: CASSLNRGTGELFF. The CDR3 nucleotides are TGTGCCAGCAGCTTAAACAGGGGGACCGGGGAGCTGTTTTTT.

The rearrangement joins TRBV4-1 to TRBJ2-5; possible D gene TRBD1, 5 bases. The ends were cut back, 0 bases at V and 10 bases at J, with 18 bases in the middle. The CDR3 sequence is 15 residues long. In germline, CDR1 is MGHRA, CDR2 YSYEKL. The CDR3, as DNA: TGCGCCAGCAGCCAAGAAGAGTTAGCAGCGCAGGGCCAGTACTTC. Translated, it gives CASSQEELAAQGQYF.

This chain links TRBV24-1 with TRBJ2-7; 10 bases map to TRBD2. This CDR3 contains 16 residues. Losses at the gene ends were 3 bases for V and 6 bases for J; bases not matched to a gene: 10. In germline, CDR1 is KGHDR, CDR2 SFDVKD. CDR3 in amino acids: CATSDLGLALPGEQYF. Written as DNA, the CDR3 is TGTGCCACCAGTGATCTGGGACTAGCGTTACCCGGCGAGCAGTACTTC.

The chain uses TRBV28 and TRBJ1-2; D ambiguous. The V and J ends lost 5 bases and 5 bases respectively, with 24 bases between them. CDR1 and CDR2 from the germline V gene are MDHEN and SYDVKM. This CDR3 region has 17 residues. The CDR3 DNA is TGTGCCAGCAGTCCCCACCCCGCGAGGGCTGGGCTATATGGCTACACCTTC. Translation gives CASSPHPARAGLYGYTF.

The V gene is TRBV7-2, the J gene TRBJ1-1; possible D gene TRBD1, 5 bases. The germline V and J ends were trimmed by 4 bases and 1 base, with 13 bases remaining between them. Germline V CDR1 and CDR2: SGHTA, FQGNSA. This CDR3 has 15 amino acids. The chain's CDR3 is CASSSSRARNTEAFF. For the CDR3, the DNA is TGTGCCAGCAGCTCCTCCAGGGCAAGGAACACTGAAGCTTTCTTT.